The T cell receptor beta chain described here comes from a study of T-cell reconstitution after alpha-beta-depleted transplantation in children. Construction of the TCRbeta library involved unique molecular identifiers. TCRdb itself ran the PCR reads through MiXCR, one entry per CDR3 protein. Among a few hundred thousand distinct CDR3 sequences listed, about 6.6% were seen once. The germline V gene has CDR1 SQVTM and CDR2 ANQGSEA. The CDR3 is 14 residues long. Trimming pared 5 bases from V and 0 bases from J, leaving 11 bases between. This clonotype was recorded at least ten times. As yet, its antigen is unknown. Findings and caveats of the study: Expanded graft clones, several hundred of them, were reportedly the source of alpha-beta T cells about two months after transplant. T cells produced anew were the main source of T-cell counts and diversity one year after transplant.

V usage is TRBV29-1 and J usage is TRBJ2-1; a weak D match, TRBD1 (6 bases). The sequences come from PBMCs, collected before TCRalphabeta/CD19-depleted stem cell transplant. This TCR was sampled from a boy between 2 and 10 years old with acute lymphoblastic leukemia, due to receive a stem cell transplant. CDR3 sequence: CSVQGRLSYNEQFF. The CDR3 DNA reads as TGCAGCGTTCAGGGGAGACTCTCCTACAATGAGCAGTTCTTC.